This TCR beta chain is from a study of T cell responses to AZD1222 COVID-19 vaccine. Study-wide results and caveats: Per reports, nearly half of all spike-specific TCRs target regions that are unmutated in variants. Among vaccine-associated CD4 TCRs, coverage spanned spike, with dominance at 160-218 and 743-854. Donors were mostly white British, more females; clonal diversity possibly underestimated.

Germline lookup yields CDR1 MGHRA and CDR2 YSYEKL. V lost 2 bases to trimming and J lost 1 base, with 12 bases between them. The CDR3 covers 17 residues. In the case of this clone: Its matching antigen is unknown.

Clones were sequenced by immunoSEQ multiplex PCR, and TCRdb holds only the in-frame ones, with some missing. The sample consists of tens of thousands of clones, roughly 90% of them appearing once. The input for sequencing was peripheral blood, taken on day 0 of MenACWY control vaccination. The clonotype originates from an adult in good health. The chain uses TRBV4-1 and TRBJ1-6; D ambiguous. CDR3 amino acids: CASSQLWTDSYNSPLHF. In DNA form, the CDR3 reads TGCGCCAGCAGCCAACTTTGGACGGATTCCTATAATTCACCCCTCCACTTT.